A single sample gave rise to the 20 T cell receptor beta chains below, sequenced in a study of regulatory T cells in long-lasting Graves disease. Library construction for TCR beta used iRepertoire HTBI primers and Arm-PCR of CDR3 regions. TCRdb re-derived calls from the multiplex PCR reads in MiXCR, one entry per CDR3 protein. The data hold a few hundred thousand distinct CDR3 sequences, with less than 15% observed a single time. Indicated time point: newly diagnosed GD, antithyroid drugs for less than 3 months. The TCR library used RNA extracted from PBMCs. These data were likewise used in another study, on T cells in Graves' hyperthyroidism and ophthalmopathy.

The sample was peripheral blood mononuclear cells (PBMCs), taken at new diagnosis, from a patient treated with antithyroid drugs. These TCRs come from a young man with Graves disease.

In its sample, this clonotype was seen a few times. This sequence joins TRBV4-1 and TRBJ2-1; unclear D gene. This CDR3 comprises 13 residues. V dropped 3 bases and J dropped 9 bases, with 12 bases sitting between them. Germline CDR1 reads MGHRA; CDR2 reads YSYEKL. The CDR3, as DNA: TGCGCCAGCAGCCAGATCATAGCCGGTGAGCAGTTCTTC. Amino acids: CASSQIIAGEQFF.

In its sample, this clonotype was seen a few times. The chain links TRBV20-1 to TRBJ2-1; 9 positions agree with TRBD2. This CDR3 region has 14 residues. The trim removed 4 bases at V and 8 bases at J, leaving 9 bases unmatched. The germline gives CDR1 DFQATT, CDR2 SNEGSKA (reference sequence). In DNA, the CDR3 is TGCAGTGCTACCTGGCGGGGGGGGGGGGATGAGCAGTTCTTC. It is translated as CSATWRGGGDEQFF.

The rearrangement links TRBV19 to TRBJ1-5; D might be TRBD1 (6 bases). The CDR3 loop spans 16 amino acids. Germline assignment: CDR1 LNHDA and CDR2 SQIVND (reference sequence). The V gene lost 5 bases and the J gene lost 1 base, with 15 bases spanning the gap. The CDR3 region has the DNA TGTGCCAGTAGTTCTTACGCAGGGGTCAGCAATCAGCCCCAGCATTTT. Its translation: CASSSYAGVSNQPQHF.

The chain joins TRBV2 to TRBJ2-1; D unresolved. CDR1 is SNHLY and CDR2 is FYNNEI in the germline V gene. The CDR3 contains 11 residues. The V gene lost 3 bases and the J gene lost 10 bases, with 7 bases spanning the gap. The CDR3 region has the DNA TGTGCCAGCAGTGAGGCCGTGGAGCAGTTCTTC. It yields the protein CASSEAVEQFF.

The chain combines TRBV30 with TRBJ2-6, with D unresolved. The CDR3 consists of 12 residues. V was pared by 4 bases and J by 2 bases, with 3 bases between. CDR1 and CDR2 (germline): GTSNPN, SVGIG (reference sequence). As DNA, the CDR3 is TGTGCCTGGATCCCTGGGGCCAACGTCCTGACTTTC. Amino acid sequence: CAWIPGANVLTF.

This clonotype was found a few times. The chain has TRBV20-1 and TRBJ2-2, with 7 bases fitting TRBD1. The CDR3 contains 15 residues. Germline V gene data show CDR1 as DFQATT and CDR2 as SNEGSKA (reference sequence). The J segment lost 0 bases and the V segment lost 2 bases, leaving 3 bases of the junction unmatched. The CDR3 DNA is TGCAGTGCTAGACGACAGGGTTCGAACACCGGGGAGCTGTTTTTT. This codes for CSARRQGSNTGELFF.

This clonotype was counted ten times or more. A junction boundary mismatches the germline segment, possibly from a read error. This CDR3 is CASSLGHLNTEAFF. The CDR3 nucleotides read TGTGCCAGCAGTTTAGGACACTTGAACACTGAAGCTTTCTTT. The V gene is TRBV7-2, the J gene TRBJ1-1, with D perhaps TRBD1 (5 bases). The V gene's germline CDR1 is SGHTA and CDR2 FQGNSA. The CDR3 loop spans 14 amino acids. Combining the CDR3 with reference TRBV7-2 and TRBJ1-1 gives the whole variable domain GAGVSQSPSNKVTEKGKDVELRCDPISGHTALYWYRQSLGQGLEFLIYFQGNSAPDKSGLPSDRFSAERTGGSVSTLTIQRTQQEDSAVYLCASSLGHLNTEAFFGQGTRLTVV.

This clonotype has a count of ten or more. The V gene is TRBV3-1, the J gene TRBJ2-1; D unresolved. This CDR3 contains 12 residues. Germline assignment: CDR1 LGHDT and CDR2 YNNKEL (reference sequence). Trimming left V 1 base short and J 6 bases short, with 4 bases between. The CDR3 DNA is TGTGCCAGCAGCCAAGCGGGCAATGAGCAGTTCTTC. This translates into CASSQAGNEQFF.

V is TRBV25-1 and J is TRBJ2-7, with D perhaps matching TRBD1 (6 bases). The germline CDR1 and CDR2 sequences are MGHDK and SYGVNS. The CDR3 sequence is 15 residues long. V dropped 3 bases and J dropped 4 bases, with 16 bases sitting between them. CDR3 nucleotides: TGTGCCAGCAGTGACCGCAGGGGCGCAAGGTACGAGCAGTACTTC. As protein: CASSDRRGARYEQYF.

The rearrangement uses TRBV5-1 and TRBJ1-4, with D possibly matching TRBD1 (6 bases). V shed 5 bases and J shed 8 bases, with 16 bases lying between them. This CDR3 region has 14 residues. Germline values: CDR1 SGHRS, CDR2 YFSETQ. CDR3 sequence (DNA): TGCGCCAGCAGAAAGGACAGCTTAGGCGAAAAACTGTTTTTT. Its protein product is CASRKDSLGEKLFF. Complete variable domain (other parts from reference TRBV5-1 and TRBJ1-4): KAGVTQTPRYLIKTRGQQVTLSCSPISGHRSVSWYQQTPGQGLQFLFEYFSETQRNKGNFPGRFSGRQFSNSRSEMNVSTLELGDSALYLCASRKDSLGEKLFFGSGTQLSVL.

This clonotype was counted ten times or more. The chain carries TRBV7-9 and TRBJ2-2, with D unclear. V lost 2 bases and J lost 6, with 1 base in between. The length of the CDR3 is 11 residues. Germline V gene data show CDR1 as SEHNR and CDR2 as FQNEAQ (reference sequence). The CDR3 DNA is TGTGCCAGCAGCTTACCCGGGGAGCTGTTTTTT. Protein sequence: CASSLPGELFF.

Many counts were recorded for this clonotype. This sequence joins TRBV10-3 and TRBJ1-6; 7 nucleotides line up with TRBD1. CDR1 is ENHRY and CDR2 is SYGVKD in the germline V gene. Germline trimming cut 2 bases from V and 6 bases from J; bases unmatched to any gene: 4. The CDR3 sequence is 15 residues long. CDR3 bases: TGTGCCATCAGTGAGGCAGGGGGTGCTAATTCACCCCTCCACTTT. Protein product: CAISEAGGANSPLHF.

This clonotype has a handful of counts. This chain links TRBV20-1 with TRBJ1-1; maybe TRBD1 (6 bases). The CDR3 has 12 amino acids. CDR1 is DFQATT and CDR2 is SNEGSKA in the germline V gene (reference sequence). CDR3 DNA sequence: TGCGGAGGACAGTTTGGGGGGACTGAAGCTTTCTTT. Translated: CGGQFGGTEAFF.

This clonotype occurred many times. At one end the junction does not follow the germline gene, possibly because of a read error. The chain uses TRBV10-1 and TRBJ2-7, with 8 bases that match TRBD1. This CDR3 is 13 amino acids long. The germline gives CDR1 WNHNN, CDR2 SYGVQD (reference sequence). The CDR3, as DNA: TGTGCCAGCAGCCCAGGGGGCCGGGACGAGCAGTACTTC. This gives the protein CASSPGGRDEQYF.

This clonotype has ten or more counts. CDR3 in amino acids: CADSRGGAPGRETQYF. The DNA of the CDR3 is TGTGCCGACTCGAGGGGTGGGGCACCCGGCAGGGAGACCCAGTACTTC. This chain links TRBV2 with TRBJ2-5; either TRBD1 or TRBD2 may fit D (5 bases each). Germline assignment: CDR1 SNHLY and CDR2 FYNNEI. V shed 11 bases and J shed 5 bases, with 27 bases lying between them. The CDR3 length is 16 residues.

This clonotype was counted ten times or more. This chain links TRBV20-1 with TRBJ1-1; maybe TRBD1 (6 bases). Trimming took off 3 bases at V and 1 base at J, with 9 bases between the two ends. The CDR3 has 13 amino acids. Germline V gene data show CDR1 as DFQATT and CDR2 as SNEGSKA (reference sequence). The CDR3 protein is CSASPTGNTEAFF. The CDR3 DNA is TGCAGTGCTAGCCCGACAGGGAACACTGAAGCTTTCTTT.

The table lists this clonotype with many counts. This chain's CDR3 is CASAQGLDRGNEQFF. The CDR3 nucleotides read TGCGCCAGCGCCCAGGGGCTAGACCGCGGGAATGAGCAGTTCTTC. The genes are TRBV5-1 and TRBJ2-1, with D maybe TRBD1 (6 bases). The CDR3 length is 15 residues. Between the trimmed V and J ends, which lost 7 bases and 7 bases, there was a span of 21 bases. The V gene's germline CDR1 is SGHRS and CDR2 YFSETQ.

Many counts were recorded for this clonotype. The J gene is TRBJ1-1, the V gene TRBV6-7, with D uncertain. TRBV6-7 is given ORF status, its function remaining uncertain. The CDR3 is 15 amino acids. V was shortened by 5 bases and J by 0 bases, with 13 bases between the two germline ends. The CDR3 sequence: CASSPQIPLNTEAFF. Written as DNA, the CDR3 is TGTGCCAGCAGTCCACAGATACCCCTGAACACTGAAGCTTTCTTT.

Comments on this clonotype: This is likely an artifact of a read error, given a far larger clone one base away. This sequence joins TRBV5-5 and TRBJ2-3; perhaps TRBD2 as D (5 bases). Germline-derived CDR1 and CDR2 are SGHKS and YYEKEE (reference sequence). Trimming removed 6 bases from V and 2 bases from J, with 16 bases in between. The CDR3 consists of 15 residues. The CDR3 protein is CASIGERAATDTQYF. The DNA for the CDR3 is TGTGCCAGCATTGGCGAGAGGGCCGCCACAGATACGCAGTATTTT.

CDR3 loop: CATLGQGQDTQYF. CDR3 nucleotides: TGTGCCACATTGGGGCAGGGGCAAGATACGCAGTATTTT. The J gene is TRBJ2-3, the V gene TRBV27; TRBD1 is a possible D gene (6 bases). Trimming took off 10 bases at V and 5 bases at J, with 16 bases between the two ends. CDR1 and CDR2 (germline): MNHEY, SMNVEV (reference sequence). The CDR3 totals 13 residues.